This T cell receptor (beta chain) was captured by sequencing in a study of Ad26.COV2.S vaccination and SARS-CoV-2 variants. Study information: Dosing was one shot or two shots 56 days apart. General study findings and limits: Breadth and depth estimates from TCRs may understate total T cell responses. People given the vaccine had a wider spike-specific TCR breadth than placebo recipients did.

Sequencing used immunoSEQ multiplex PCR; TCRdb keeps in-frame clones, though not all of them. The table records roughly 500,000 clones, approximately 90% of them present only once. Treatment here: approximately 18 received Ad26.COV2.S at low or high dose, single or two shots; 5 received placebo; per-sample allocation not given. Samples were taken on day 63 after the first vaccine or placebo injection. Based in Boston, the donor was an adult of 18-55 years. CDR1 SGHTA and CDR2 FQGTGA come from the germline V gene. The CDR3 is 13 residues long. Trimming cost V 0 bases and J 10 bases, with 10 bases left between them. For this clone: Its matching antigen is unknown.

The starting material was peripheral blood, obtained in a trial of Ad26.COV2.S vaccine versus placebo. The V gene is TRBV7-3, the J gene TRBJ2-1; tentatively, D is TRBD2 (5 bases). This TCR was sampled from a person between 18 and 65 years old who received the Ad26.COV2.S COVID-19 vaccine or a placebo. CDR3 in amino acids: CASSLTTSGEQFF. The CDR3 DNA is TGTGCCAGCAGCTTAACCACCAGCGGCGAGCAGTTCTTC.